The 30 T cell receptor beta chains below all came from one sample that was sequenced in a study of cytomegalovirus exposure and HLA in healthy donors. TCRdb's table, derived via immunoSEQ multiplex PCR, lists solely in-frame clones and lacks some. The sample carries 250,000 to 400,000 clones, approximately 88% recorded once. The sequenced sample consisted of PBMCs. The receptors come from a man aged 25 to 40 in good health and CMV-seronegative.

CDR3 bases: TGTGCCCCCGAGGAGTACGGCTCCGGGGAGCTGTTTTTT. It specifies CAPEEYGSGELFF. The chain uses TRBV15 and TRBJ2-2, with D unclear. The CDR3 totals 13 residues. V lost 11 bases to trimming and J lost 6 bases, with 16 bases between them. Germline V gives CDR1 LNHNV, CDR2 YYDKDF (reference sequence).

This clone was counted once. This chain uses TRBV27 with TRBJ1-1; 10 bases match TRBD1. The ends lost 6 bases at V and 4 bases at J; junction bases unmatched: 5. The CDR3 runs 14 residues. CDR1 MNHEY and CDR2 SMNVEV come from the germline V gene (reference sequence). CDR3 nucleotide sequence: TGTGCCAGCAGCCGGGACAGGGGATCCACTGAAGCTTTCTTT. Its protein product is CASSRDRGSTEAFF.

This chain links TRBV15 with TRBJ2-3, with 9 bases matching TRBD1. Germline CDR1 is LNHNV and CDR2 is YYDKDF (reference sequence). The CDR3 sequence is 16 residues long. The V and J ends lost 4 bases and 3 bases, in that order; junction bases with no gene match: 8. CDR3 residues: CATSILPDRGTDTQYF. CDR3 bases: TGTGCCACCAGCATACTTCCGGACAGGGGAACAGATACGCAGTATTTT.

The CDR3 region is CASSIVGAGTGAYEQYF. CDR3 DNA sequence: TGTGCCAGTAGTATAGTAGGGGCGGGGACAGGGGCCTACGAGCAGTACTTC. This chain uses TRBV19 with TRBJ2-7; 10 nucleotides line up with TRBD1. V lost 1 base to trimming and J lost 2 bases; unmatched junction nucleotides: 8. CDR3 length: 17 residues. The germline gives CDR1 LNHDA, CDR2 SQIVND (reference sequence).

The chain uses TRBV15 and TRBJ2-3; the match to TRBD2 covers 8 bases. This CDR3 comprises 20 residues. The germline CDR1 and CDR2 sequences are LNHNV and YYDKDF (reference sequence). V was clipped by 0 bases and J by 0 bases; unmatched bases: 14. CDR3 sequence: CATSRDLLSGGGTSTDTQYF. The CDR3 nucleotides are TGTGCCACCAGCAGAGATCTCTTAAGCGGGGGTGGGACTAGCACAGATACGCAGTATTTT. Full variable domain (remainder filled in from reference TRBV15 and TRBJ2-3): DAMVIQNPRYQVTQFGKPVTLSCSQTLNHNVMYWYQQKSSQAPKLLFHYYDKDFNNEADTPDNFQSRRPNTSFCFLDIRSPGLGDTAMYLCATSRDLLSGGGTSTDTQYFGPGTRLTVL.

This clone has only a few counts. V and J are TRBV10-1 and TRBJ2-5, with D perhaps matching TRBD2 (6 bases). The CDR3 consists of 14 residues. CDR1 and CDR2 from the germline V gene are WNHNN and SYGVQD (reference sequence). Trimming shortened V by 2 bases and J by 5 bases, and 12 bases separated the two germline ends. CDR3: CASSEVRGWETQYF. The CDR3 bases are TGCGCCAGCAGTGAGGTCCGGGGGTGGGAGACCCAGTACTTC.

The V and J genes are TRBV5-6 and TRBJ1-4; D call uncertain. CDR1 and CDR2 (germline): SGHDT, YYEEEE. V lost 0 bases and J lost 5, with 11 bases in between. The length of the CDR3 is 15 residues. CDR3 DNA: TGTGCCAGCAGCTTGGGAGGAGGATTAAATGAAAAACTGTTTTTT. This encodes CASSLGGGLNEKLFF.

The chain has TRBV19 and TRBJ1-2; TRBD1 matches 7 bases. The CDR3 sequence is 15 residues long. CDR1 is LNHDA and CDR2 is SQIVND in the germline V gene (reference sequence). The V gene end was trimmed by 0 bases and the J gene end by 6 bases; junction bases not matched to a gene: 7. The CDR3 DNA reads as TGTGCCAGTAGTATAGATCTAACAGGGGCAAATGGCTACACCTTC. Translating gives CASSIDLTGANGYTF.

This chain joins TRBV5-1 and TRBJ1-2; possible D gene TRBD1, 6 bases. Between the trimmed V and J ends, which lost 4 bases and 6 bases, there was a span of 19 bases. The CDR3 spans 15 residues. The germline V gene has CDR1 SGHRS and CDR2 YFSETQ. The CDR3 DNA is TGCGCCAGCAGCCCAGAAGACAGGAGATTAGATGGCTACACCTTC. Its translation: CASSPEDRRLDGYTF.

The table lists this clone with a few counts. This rearrangement joins TRBV2 to TRBJ1-6; D ambiguous. The germline V gene has CDR1 SNHLY and CDR2 FYNNEI. The germline V and J ends were trimmed by 1 base and 11 bases, with 12 bases remaining between them. CDR3 size: 14 residues. The CDR3 region has the DNA TGTGCCAGCAGTGAAGAGGCGGGTATGGCACCCCTCCACTTT. Protein sequence: CASSEEAGMAPLHF.

CDR3 DNA sequence: TGTGCCAGCAGGCGGACAGGGGGTTCACCCCTCCACTTT. It translates to CASRRTGGSPLHF. The chain joins TRBV6-1 to TRBJ1-6, with 10 bases identical to TRBD1. This CDR3 spans 13 amino acids. The germline V gene encodes CDR1 MNHNS and CDR2 SASEGT. The J segment lost 9 bases and the V segment lost 6 bases, leaving 2 bases of the junction unmatched.

The V gene is TRBV5-1, the J gene TRBJ1-1; no firm D call. Germline assignment: CDR1 SGHRS and CDR2 YFSETQ. Trimming stripped 2 bases from V and 4 bases from J, with 9 bases between. CDR3 length equals 13 residues. The CDR3 sequence is CASSFKLFTEAFF. Here the CDR3 DNA reads TGCGCCAGCAGCTTTAAACTGTTCACTGAAGCTTTCTTT.

The chain joins TRBV7-8 to TRBJ2-5, with D uncertain. Looked up from germline, CDR1 is SGHVS and CDR2 is FQNEAQ. V was trimmed by 3 bases and J by 2 bases, leaving 10 bases between them. This CDR3 comprises 14 residues. CDR3 protein: CASSLNAGQETQYF. The CDR3 nucleotides read TGTGCCAGCAGCTTGAATGCAGGACAAGAGACCCAGTACTTC.

CDR3 region: CASTRLTVGNSPLHF. DNA for the CDR3: TGTGCCAGCACTCGACTGACAGTTGGTAATTCACCCCTCCACTTT. This chain links TRBV7-2 with TRBJ1-6; D possibly corresponds to TRBD1 (5 bases). V lost 7 bases and J 6 bases, leaving 16 bases between the germline ends. Germline V gene lookup returns CDR1 SGHTA and CDR2 FQGNSA. The CDR3 is 15 residues long.

This rearrangement joins TRBV15 to TRBJ2-7; 9 nucleotides match TRBD1. Trimming at V came to 0 bases and at J to 6 bases, leaving 12 bases not matched to a gene. The CDR3 loop spans 17 amino acids. Germline V gene sequence: CDR1 LNHNV, CDR2 YYDKDF (reference sequence). CDR3 nucleotide sequence: TGTGCCACCAGCAGAGATACCCGAGGGACAGGGAATCCCGAGCAGTACTTC. Translating gives CATSRDTRGTGNPEQYF.

The genes are TRBV18 and TRBJ1-1, with no clear D. Germline V gene data show CDR1 as KGHSH and CDR2 as LQKENI. This CDR3 has 14 amino acids. The V end lost 2 bases, the J end lost 4 bases, and 11 bases lay between the germline ends. The chain's CDR3 is CASSPVSPSTEAFF. The DNA of the CDR3 is TGTGCCAGCTCACCAGTAAGTCCGAGCACTGAAGCTTTCTTT.

The chain carries TRBV2 and TRBJ2-2; D is undetermined. The germline gives CDR1 SNHLY, CDR2 FYNNEI. The V end lost 4 bases, the J end lost 3 bases, and 3 bases lay between the germline ends. The length of the CDR3 is 12 residues. This CDR3 is CASSADTGELFF. In DNA form, the CDR3 reads TGTGCCAGCAGTGCAGACACCGGGGAGCTGTTTTTT.

The V gene is TRBV2, the J gene TRBJ1-3, with 8 nucleotides matching TRBD1. The CDR3 has 17 amino acids. Germline trimming cut 7 bases from V and 0 bases from J; bases unmatched to any gene: 11. The germline V gene has CDR1 SNHLY and CDR2 FYNNEI. CDR3 nucleotide sequence: TGTGCCAGCACTGAGGGAACAGGGGGAAGCTCTGGAAACACCATATATTTT. Protein: CASTEGTGGSSGNTIYF.

With respect to this clone: Additional DNA sequences in this sample encode the identical CDR3. The chain carries TRBV6-5 and TRBJ2-7; 8 positions agree with TRBD1. Trimming took 5 bases from V and 0 from J; bases not matched to a gene: 3. The CDR3 is 14 residues long. The germline V gene encodes CDR1 MNHEY and CDR2 SVGAGI. CDR3 region: CASSRDRSSYEQYF. The CDR3, as DNA: TGTGCCAGCAGTCGGGACAGGAGCTCCTACGAGCAGTACTTC.

The rearrangement uses TRBV7-2 and TRBJ2-2; tentative D call: TRBD1 (6 bases). The germline V gene has CDR1 SGHTA and CDR2 FQGNSA. Trimming cost V 3 bases and J 7 bases, with 12 bases left between them. CDR3 length: 14 amino acids. CDR3 in DNA: TGTGCCAGCAGCTTGACAGGTTCGGTCGGGGAGCTGTTTTTT. Residues: CASSLTGSVGELFF.

The chain couples TRBV5-1 to TRBJ1-5; no clear D. The germline CDR1 and CDR2 sequences are SGHRS and YFSETQ. V was clipped by 0 bases and J by 4 bases, with 8 bases between them. The CDR3 loop spans 14 amino acids. The CDR3 region has the DNA TGCGCCAGCAGCTTGGCTGGAGGAAATCAGCCCCAGCATTTT. This translates into CASSLAGGNQPQHF. The full variable domain, completed using reference TRBV5-1 and TRBJ1-5, is KAGVTQTPRYLIKTRGQQVTLSCSPISGHRSVSWYQQTPGQGLQFLFEYFSETQRNKGNFPGRFSGRQFSNSRSEMNVSTLELGDSALYLCASSLAGGNQPQHFGDGTRLSIL.

This clone was observed a few times. The chain recombines TRBV7-6 with TRBJ2-5, with D hard to call. Per the germline V gene, CDR1 is SGHVS and CDR2 is FNYEAQ. Trimming removed 4 bases from V and 0 bases from J, with 3 bases in between. This CDR3 region has 12 residues. CDR3 in amino acids: CASSSYQETQYF. CDR3 nucleotides: TGTGCCAGCAGCTCGTACCAAGAGACCCAGTACTTC.

V gene TRBV4-3 combines with J gene TRBJ1-6; D gene ambiguous. The V gene lost 5 bases and the J gene lost 2 bases, with 16 bases spanning the gap. The CDR3 runs to 17 residues. Per germline, CDR1 LGHNA and CDR2 YSLEER. The CDR3 DNA sequence: TGCGCCAGCAGCGTAGGGCGGGGAGGAACCTATAATTCACCCCTCCACTTT. Its translation: CASSVGRGGTYNSPLHF.

V usage is TRBV6-5 and J usage is TRBJ2-1, with 10 nucleotides matching TRBD2. The CDR3 spans 13 residues. Germline assignment: CDR1 MNHEY and CDR2 SVGAGI. Trimming took 6 bases from V and 7 from J; bases not matched to a gene: 3. The chain's CDR3 is CASRIAGGNEQFF. DNA of the CDR3: TGTGCCAGCAGGATAGCGGGGGGAAATGAGCAGTTCTTC.

The chain uses TRBV27 and TRBJ1-2, with D hard to call. CDR3 length equals 14 residues. V was shortened by 0 bases and J by 0 bases, with 5 bases between the two germline ends. The germline CDR1 and CDR2 sequences are MNHEY and SMNVEV (reference sequence). The CDR3 reads CASSLSQTNYGYTF. The CDR3 DNA reads TGTGCCAGCAGTTTATCCCAGACTAACTATGGCTACACCTTC.

The chain couples TRBV30 to TRBJ2-5; no reliable D call. The CDR3 covers 12 residues. Germline V gene sequence: CDR1 GTSNPN, CDR2 SVGIG (reference sequence). V was trimmed by 2 bases and J by 4 bases, leaving 8 bases between them. CDR3 in DNA: TGTGCCTGGAGTCATCGCGGAGAGACCCAGTACTTC. Residues: CAWSHRGETQYF.

The chain combines TRBV7-6 with TRBJ1-2; D is ambiguous. Trimming removed 5 bases at V and 7 bases at J, with 20 bases between. Germline values: CDR1 SGHVS, CDR2 FNYEAQ. The CDR3 sequence is 15 residues long. This chain's CDR3 is CASSPYKVESSGYTF. CDR3 in DNA: TGTGCCAGCAGCCCCTACAAGGTGGAGAGCTCTGGCTACACCTTC.

The V and J genes are TRBV9 and TRBJ1-2; no firm D call. The CDR3 sequence is 14 residues long. V was clipped by 0 bases and J by 1 base, with 7 bases between them. In germline, CDR1 is SGDLS, CDR2 YYNGEE. CDR3 coding DNA: TGTGCCAGCAGCGTAGCGGGAGATAACTATGGCTACACCTTC. Translated, it gives CASSVAGDNYGYTF.

V is TRBV7-6 and J is TRBJ1-4; TRBD1 aligns across 8 bases. V gave up 5 bases and J gave up 4 bases; unmatched junction bases: 12. The CDR3 runs to 17 residues. From germline, CDR1 is SGHVS and CDR2 FNYEAQ. CDR3 region: CASSPQAGGADNEKLFF. The CDR3 nucleotides read TGTGCCAGCAGCCCCCAAGCAGGGGGCGCCGATAATGAAAAACTGTTTTTT. The variable domain in full, completed from reference TRBV7-6 and TRBJ1-4, reads GAGVSQSPRYKVTKRGQDVALRCDPISGHVSLYWYRQALGQGPEFLTYFNYEAQQDKSGLPNDRFSAERPEGSISTLTIQRTEQRDSAMYRCASSPQAGGADNEKLFFGSGTQLSVL.

This clone was found once. The CDR3 region is CASSAMVGRVVTGELFF. CDR3 coding DNA: TGCGCCAGCAGCGCTATGGTCGGCAGGGTAGTCACCGGGGAGCTGTTTTTT. The J gene is TRBJ2-2, the V gene TRBV4-3; D possibly corresponds to TRBD1 (5 bases). Trimming cost V 5 bases and J 4 bases, with 20 bases left between them. Germline lookup yields CDR1 LGHNA and CDR2 YSLEER. The CDR3 is 17 amino acids.